Following are 16 T cell receptor beta chains from one sample sequenced in a study of T cells after yellow fever vaccination. One entry per CDR3 protein, called by TCRdb with MiXCR from the 5' RACE reads. The top ten hold 15% of the sample, which has 610,000 or so distinct CDR3 sequences, about 12% seen once. The sample in question was PBMCs, obtained on the day of the yellow fever booster vaccination. The source of these receptors is a man younger than 40 who received the YFV17D yellow fever vaccine.

This clonotype was seen many times. This sequence joins TRBV20-1 and TRBJ1-6; no definite D call. The length of the CDR3 is 13 residues. The germline gives CDR1 DFQATT, CDR2 SNEGSKA (reference sequence). Deletions cut 7 bases from V and 5 bases from J, with 12 bases between. CDR3 region: CSVGGQDNSPLHF. Written as DNA, the CDR3 is TGCAGTGTGGGTGGGCAGGATAATTCACCCCTCCACTTT.

This clonotype has more than one count but fewer than ten. The CDR3 region is CATSQTTYEQYF. CDR3 in DNA: TGTGCCACCTCCCAGACTACCTACGAGCAGTACTTC. The genes are TRBV6-2 or TRBV6-3 and TRBJ2-7; D is possibly TRBD2 (5 bases). The length of the CDR3 is 12 residues. V shed 10 bases and J shed 2 bases, with 12 bases lying between them. Germline V lookup: CDR1 MNHEY, CDR2 SVGEGT.

The chain links TRBV3-1 to TRBJ1-1; D not certain. Per germline, CDR1 LGHDT and CDR2 YNNKEL (reference sequence). The V end was cut by 4 bases, the J end by 11 bases, with 20 bases between. CDR3 length: 14 residues. The CDR3 DNA is TGTGCCAGCAGCCTAACCTCCTTTGGGAGTGGGGCTTTCTTT. Protein: CASSLTSFGSGAFF.

The chain couples TRBV12-5 to TRBJ2-7; tentative D call: TRBD1 (6 bases). The germline gives CDR1 LGHNT, CDR2 FRNRAP. Trimming took 2 bases from V and 3 from J, leaving 14 bases between them. The CDR3 sequence is 15 residues long. CDR3 sequence reads: CASGLPSTGSYEQYF. In DNA, the CDR3 is TGTGCTAGTGGTTTGCCCTCGACAGGTAGCTACGAGCAGTACTTC.

The chain employs TRBV7-8 and TRBJ2-5, with 10 bases fitting TRBD1. The CDR3 sequence is 13 residues long. V shed 10 bases, J shed 3 bases, and the junction held 5 bases outside the gene matches. Looked up from germline, CDR1 is SGHVS and CDR2 is FQNEAQ. CDR3 residues: CAIQGQGKETQYF. The DNA for the CDR3 is TGTGCCATCCAGGGACAGGGGAAAGAGACCCAGTACTTC. The whole variable domain, remainder taken from reference TRBV7-8 and TRBJ2-5, is GAGVSQSPRYKVAKRGQDVALRCDPISGHVSLFWYQQALGQGPEFLTYFQNEAQLDKSGLPSDRFFAERPEGSVSTLKIQRTQQEDSAVYLCAIQGQGKETQYFGPGTRLLVL.

The chain carries TRBV6-5 and TRBJ2-5; tentatively, D is TRBD1 (6 bases). The V end lost 0 bases, the J end lost 2 bases, and 10 bases lay between the germline ends. Germline loops: CDR1 MNHEY, CDR2 SVGAGI. The CDR3 is 15 amino acids. The CDR3 bases are TGTGCCAGCAGTTACTCCCAGACAGGACAAGAGACCCAGTACTTC. Protein sequence: CASSYSQTGQETQYF.

V gene TRBV6-1 combines with J gene TRBJ1-2; perhaps TRBD1 as D (5 bases). CDR1 and CDR2 from the germline V gene are MNHNS and SASEGT. This CDR3 contains 15 residues. Trimming took off 2 bases at V and 1 base at J, with 11 bases between the two ends. The CDR3 bases are TGTGCCAGCAGTGAATCGGTCAGGGATAACTATGGCTACACCTTC. Translated, it gives CASSESVRDNYGYTF.

This chain uses TRBV5-1 with TRBJ1-4; unclear D gene. Germline V gene lookup returns CDR1 SGHRS and CDR2 YFSETQ. V lost 1 base, J lost 0 bases, and 10 bases lay in between. The length of the CDR3 is 16 residues. In DNA, the CDR3 is TGCGCCAGCAGCTTGTTCCCGTTTGCAACTAATGAAAAACTGTTTTTT. This sequence encodes CASSLFPFATNEKLFF.

The chain has TRBV18 and TRBJ2-7, with D uncertain. Germline assignment: CDR1 KGHSH and CDR2 LQKENI. Trimming stripped 3 bases from V and 4 bases from J, with 13 bases between. The CDR3 loop spans 14 amino acids. In DNA, the CDR3 is TGTGCCAGCTCACCCACCCCCGAACAATACGAGCAGTACTTC. Its protein product is CASSPTPEQYEQYF.

This clonotype was detected once. The chain employs TRBV20-1 and TRBJ2-3; TRBD2 is a possible D gene (6 bases). Germline V gives CDR1 DFQATT, CDR2 SNEGSKA (reference sequence). The V end was cut by 5 bases, the J end by 5 bases, with 11 bases between. The CDR3 is 12 residues long. DNA of the CDR3: TGCAGTGCTGACCGGGACTTAGATACGCAGTATTTT. Translation gives CSADRDLDTQYF.

The chain combines TRBV19 with TRBJ2-1; the D call may be TRBD1 or TRBD2 (5 bases each). Trimming removed 5 bases from V and 7 bases from J, with 18 bases in between. This CDR3 region has 15 residues. Germline loops: CDR1 LNHDA, CDR2 SQIVND (reference sequence). The CDR3 region is CASSEGTNRFNEQFF. Written as DNA, the CDR3 is TGTGCCAGTAGTGAAGGGACGAACAGATTTAATGAGCAGTTCTTC. The full variable domain, rest sourced from reference TRBV19 and TRBJ2-1, is DGGITQSPKYLFRKEGQNVTLSCEQNLNHDAMYWYRQDPGQGLRLIYYSQIVNDFQKGDIAEGYSVSREKKESFPLTVTSAQKNPTAFYLCASSEGTNRFNEQFFGPGTRLTVL.

V and J are TRBV15 and TRBJ2-5; TRBD1 might be the D (6 bases). CDR3 length equals 16 residues. V shed 3 bases and J shed 0 bases, with 14 bases lying between them. The germline gives CDR1 LNHNV, CDR2 YYDKDF (reference sequence). The chain's CDR3 is CATSRGARGYQETQYF. The CDR3 bases are TGTGCCACCAGCAGGGGGGCAAGAGGGTACCAAGAGACCCAGTACTTC.

There are a few counts of this clonotype. V gene TRBV24-1 combines with J gene TRBJ2-3; D possibly matches TRBD1 or TRBD2 (5 bases each). The CDR3 runs to 15 residues. CDR1 is KGHDR, CDR2 SFDVKD, per germline. The V end was cut by 4 bases, the J end by 4 bases, with 14 bases between. The CDR3 region has the DNA TGTGCCACCAGTGACCCAAACGAGGGGCCAGATACGCAGTATTTT. Residues: CATSDPNEGPDTQYF.

This chain connects TRBV9 to TRBJ2-1; D gene uncertain. The length of the CDR3 is 14 residues. Looked up from germline, CDR1 is SGDLS and CDR2 is YYNGEE. Between the trimmed V and J ends, which lost 0 bases and 8 bases, there was a span of 12 bases. CDR3 sequence: CASSVELRVHEQFF. DNA for the CDR3: TGTGCCAGCAGCGTAGAACTTAGGGTCCATGAGCAGTTCTTC. Full variable domain (missing parts from reference TRBV9 and TRBJ2-1): DSGVTQTPKHLITATGQRVTLRCSPRSGDLSVYWYQQSLDQGLQFLIQYYNGEERAKGNILERFSAQQFPDLHSELNLSSLELGDSALYFCASSVELRVHEQFFGPGTRLTVL.

This clonotype was observed a handful of times. J is TRBJ1-1 and V is TRBV7-9; D is uncertain. The CDR3 consists of 15 residues. Germline CDR1 and CDR2: SEHNR and FQNEAQ (reference sequence). With 5 bases removed from V and 0 bases from J, the gap between germline ends came to 13 bases. CDR3 region: CASSREGALNTEAFF. For the CDR3, the DNA is TGTGCCAGCAGCCGGGAGGGAGCCTTGAACACTGAAGCTTTCTTT.

This clonotype occurred once. Sequence at one end of the junction differs from germline and may be a read error. The J gene is TRBJ2-7, the V gene TRBV20-1, with 12 bases lining up with TRBD2. From germline, CDR1 is DFQATT and CDR2 SNEGSKA (reference sequence). The CDR3 is 18 amino acids. CDR3 protein: CCALRTSGKIGWSYEQYF. CDR3 nucleotide sequence: TGCTGTGCTCTCCGGACTAGCGGGAAAATCGGATGGTCCTACGAGCAGTACTTC.